These 21 T cell receptor beta chains originate from one sample sequenced in a study of CD8+ T cells in alopecia areata. RNA, once extracted, was reverse transcribed into cDNA for use as the sequencing template. Sequencing was performed with immunoSEQ multiplex PCR; in TCRdb, only in-frame clones are kept and a portion is missing. The sample yields some 120,000 clones, without any singletons. Sequencing input: lesional skin. Receptors originate from a C3H/HeJ mouse with alopecia areata. The strain bears MHC haplotype H2-k.

This clone has more than one count but fewer than ten. Genes here carry mouse names. Read data end 4 residues before the CDR3 end; the end is taken from the germline J gene. The chain employs TRBV13-3 and TRBJ2-7; D unclear. This CDR3 is 13 amino acids long. V dropped 4 bases and J dropped 2 bases, with 10 bases sitting between them. The germline CDR1 and CDR2 sequences are NNHDY and SYVADS. The CDR3 sequence is CASSLKNTYEQYF. The sequenced part of the CDR3 DNA is TGTGCCAGCAGTTTAAAAAACACCTAT.

This clone was recorded a few times. The gene names here belong to mouse. The read ends 4 residues shy of where the CDR3 ends; the end is completed using the germline J gene. The V and J genes are TRBV13-2 and TRBJ2-7, with 9 nucleotides matching TRBD2. CDR1 is NNHNN, CDR2 SYGAGS, per germline (reference sequence). This CDR3 region has 14 residues. With 5 bases clipped from V and 3 bases from J, the junction kept 6 bases outside the gene matches. This chain's CDR3 is CASGASWGGYEQYF. CDR3 bases read: TGTGCCAGCGGGGCCAGCTGGGGGGGCTAT.

Concerning this clone itself: A mismatch at residue 12 separates the TCRdb protein from the translated DNA, so the protein presented here was translated from the DNA. The listed genes are named as in mouse. The read ends 3 residues shy of where the CDR3 ends; the end is completed using the germline J gene. This rearrangement joins TRBV5 to TRBJ1-3; 7 bases agree with TRBD1. Germline assignment: CDR1 LGHNA and CDR2 YNLKQL (reference sequence). The V segment lost 0 bases and the J segment 3 bases; nucleotides outside the gene matches: 2. CDR3 length: 15 residues. The CDR3 protein is CASSQEGTDGNTLYF. Incomplete CDR3 DNA: TGTGCCAGCAGCCAAGAGGGGACAGATGGAAATACG.

As concerns this clone: Mouse gene names apply. The CDR3 end is not reached by the read, which stops 4 residues before it; the germline J gene fills it in. This chain joins TRBV1 and TRBJ2-7; 11 bases match TRBD2. The CDR3 runs 15 residues. Germline CDR1 and CDR2: NSQYPW and LRSPGD (reference sequence). The DNA read from the CDR3 is TGCACCTGCAGTCAACCGGGACTGGGGGTTGAT. It is translated as CTCSQPGLGVD. In full, the CDR3 is CTCSQPGLGVDEQYF.

There are a few counts of this clone. Each gene name is a mouse one. The read terminates 4 residues ahead of where the CDR3 ends, so the germline J gene completes it. This chain uses TRBV19 with TRBJ2-1; 11 nucleotides align to TRBD2. V trimming: 5 bases; J trimming: 3 bases; junction bases outside the gene matches: 7. Germline V gene data show CDR1 as FNHDT and CDR2 as SITEND (reference sequence). This CDR3 has 16 amino acids. The CDR3 sequence: CASRRLGGFLYAEQFF. The sequenced part of the CDR3 DNA is TGTGCCAGCAGAAGACTGGGGGGGTTTCTCTATGCT.

The table lists this clone with a few counts. Germline and genes: mouse. The CDR3 goes on 4 residues after the read ends, and that part is filled in from the germline J gene. V is TRBV29 and J is TRBJ1-1; D not resolved. There are 12 residues in the CDR3. CDR1 MSHET and CDR2 SYDVDS come from the germline V gene. The chain's CDR3 is CASSLSQTEVFF. The DNA read from the CDR3 is TGTGCTAGCAGTTTATCACAGACA.

A few counts support this clone. Mouse gene names apply. The DNA ends 4 residues before the CDR3 does, and the rest of the CDR3 is filled in from the germline J gene. V gene TRBV13-3 combines with J gene TRBJ2-4; perhaps TRBD1 as D (5 bases). This CDR3 has 14 residues. Germline V gene lookup returns CDR1 NNHDY and CDR2 SYVADS. The germline V and J ends were trimmed by 5 bases and 0 bases, with 10 bases remaining between them. The CDR3 DNA, read in part, is TGTGCCAGCAGCCCTGGACAAAGTCAAAAC. It specifies CASSPGQSQN. The full CDR3 reads CASSPGQSQNTLYF.

This clone was detected a few times. All gene names here are mouse names. The read ends 4 residues shy of where the CDR3 ends; the end is completed using the germline J gene. V is TRBV19 and J is TRBJ2-1; a possible D gene is TRBD1 (6 bases). Trimming took 4 bases from V and 3 from J, leaving 14 bases between them. Germline V CDR1 and CDR2: FNHDT, SITEND (reference sequence). CDR3 length equals 15 residues. CDR3 bases read: TGTGCCAGCAGTCACACAGGGCGGGGCTATGCT. It codes for CASSHTGRGYA. The CDR3, in full, reads CASSHTGRGYAEQFF.

This clone was found many times. The protein listed by TCRdb differs at residue 13 from the translated DNA, so the DNA translation is shown. Genes and germline come from the mouse. The read halts 3 residues ahead of the CDR3 end, with the missing end drawn from the germline J gene. The sample holds other DNA sequences that translate to the same CDR3. V and J are TRBV13-3 and TRBJ1-3; 10 bases fit TRBD1. Germline-derived CDR1 and CDR2 are NNHDY and SYVADS. With 0 bases clipped from V and 0 bases from J, the junction kept 0 bases outside the gene matches. There are 16 residues in the CDR3. CDR3 bases read: TGTGCCAGCAGTGATGGGGACAGGGGTTCTGGAAATACG. Translating gives CASSDGDRGSGNT. The whole CDR3 sequence reads CASSDGDRGSGNTLYF.

This clone was counted only a few times. All gene names here are mouse names. The sequenced fragment ends 4 residues before the CDR3 boundary, so the rest is inferred from the germline J gene. The chain couples TRBV13-3 to TRBJ2-3; D may be TRBD1 (6 bases). Trimming removed 4 bases at V and 2 bases at J, with 11 bases between. Germline V gene lookup returns CDR1 NNHDY and CDR2 SYVADS. This CDR3 has 14 residues. CDR3 region: CASSPGQNAETLYF. CDR3 DNA (partial): TGTGCCAGCAGTCCGGGACAAAATGCAGAA.

Ten or more counts support this clone. The genes are named according to mouse. The CDR3 end lies 4 residues beyond the end of the read and is filled in from the germline J gene. The chain joins TRBV13-3 to TRBJ2-7; the D is unclear. This CDR3 has 14 residues. Germline V gene lookup returns CDR1 NNHDY and CDR2 SYVADS. Trimming left V 0 bases short and J 0 bases short, with 7 bases between. The DNA read from the CDR3 is TGTGCCAGCAGTGATGAGATCAGCTCCTAT. Its protein product is CASSDEISSY. In full, the CDR3 reads CASSDEISSYEQYF.

This clone was seen more than once but under ten times. Gene names refer to mouse genes. The read is 4 residues too short to cover the CDR3 end, so that end is filled in from the germline J gene. The V gene is TRBV19, the J gene TRBJ1-4; the D gene is possibly TRBD1 (5 bases). Trimming left V 3 bases short and J 5 bases short, with 11 bases between. The CDR3 covers 14 residues. Per the germline V gene, CDR1 is FNHDT and CDR2 is SITEND (reference sequence). The CDR3 DNA, read in part, is TGTGCCAGCAGTACGGACATTCTAAACGAA. Translated, it gives CASSTDILNE. The whole CDR3 reads CASSTDILNERLFF.

This clone turned up a few times. The gene names given are mouse names. The read gets to within 4 residues of the CDR3 end, and the germline J gene fills in the rest. This chain uses TRBV14 with TRBJ2-1; 11 bases map to TRBD2. The CDR3 sequence is 14 residues long. The germline V gene has CDR1 SGHDT and CDR2 FRDEAV. The part of the CDR3 DNA that was read is TGTGCCAGCAGCCCCGGACTGGGGGGCGCT. This gives the protein CASSPGLGGA. The complete CDR3 sequence is CASSPGLGGAEQFF.

Notes on this clone: The genes and germline here are from mouse. The CDR3 goes on 4 residues after the read ends, and that part is filled in from the germline J gene. This rearrangement joins TRBV13-1 to TRBJ2-3, with a weak D call TRBD1 (7 bases). The V end lost 0 bases, the J end lost 3 bases, and 8 bases lay between the germline ends. The CDR3 is made up of 14 amino acids. The V gene's germline CDR1 is NSHNY and CDR2 SYGAGN. The CDR3 region is CASSDEGAAETLYF. CDR3 DNA, as far as it was read: TGTGCCAGCAGTGATGAGGGGGCCGCAGAA.

This clone was counted between two and nine times. Gene names follow the mouse nomenclature. Read coverage stops 4 residues before the CDR3 terminus; the germline J gene supplies the remainder. The chain recombines TRBV13-3 with TRBJ2-7; D is possibly TRBD2 (6 bases). Germline CDR1 is NNHDY and CDR2 is SYVADS. The CDR3 loop spans 14 amino acids. The V end was cut by 5 bases, the J end by 0 bases, with 12 bases between. The CDR3 region is CASSNGGSSYEQYF. The part of the CDR3 DNA that was read is TGTGCCAGCAGCAACGGGGGGAGCTCCTAT.

A remark on this clone: The listed genes are named as in mouse. Sequencing ends 4 residues short of the CDR3 end; the germline J gene provides the rest. This chain uses TRBV13-1 with TRBJ2-1; maybe TRBD1 (6 bases). Germline V CDR1 and CDR2: NSHNY, SYGAGN. The CDR3 has 13 residues. V was trimmed by 5 bases and J by 5 bases, leaving 11 bases between them. The CDR3 loop is CASRGYRDAEQFF. The sequenced CDR3 bases are TGTGCCAGCAGGGGCTACAGGGATGCT.

This clone was recorded a few times. One end of the junction fails to match germline, which may point to a read error. Gene and germline names: mouse. The CDR3 is cut off 4 residues early in the read; its end comes from the germline J gene. V is TRBV13-3 and J is TRBJ2-7, with TRBD1 matching over 12 bases. Per the germline V gene, CDR1 is NNHDY and CDR2 is SYVADS. CDR3 length equals 16 residues. The CDR3 region is CASSDAGTGGLYEQYF. The sequenced part of the CDR3 DNA is TGTGCTAGCAGTGATGCTGGGACAGGGGGCCTCTAT.

Points on this clone: Gene names and germline refer to mouse. Partial CDR3 DNA: TGCACCTGCAGTGCAGTGGGGGGGCGCCTTGCAGAA. As protein: CTCSAVGGRLAE. The entire CDR3 protein is CTCSAVGGRLAETLYF. The chain links TRBV1 to TRBJ2-3; TRBD2 matches 9 bases. The CDR3 goes on 4 residues after the read ends, and that part is filled in from the germline J gene. Germline V gives CDR1 NSQYPW, CDR2 LRSPGD (reference sequence). This CDR3 contains 16 residues. V gave up 1 base and J gave up 2 bases; unmatched junction bases: 4.

This clone was seen a handful of times. Gene names are the mouse ones. The read ends 4 residues before the CDR3 terminus; that terminus is restored from the germline J gene. V is TRBV1 and J is TRBJ1-1, with D tentatively TRBD1 (6 bases). The CDR3 contains 15 residues. V lost 0 bases and J lost 3, with 11 bases in between. Germline V gene sequence: CDR1 NSQYPW, CDR2 LRSPGD (reference sequence). CDR3 sequence reads: CTCSAEGAEYTEVFF. Incomplete CDR3 DNA: TGCACCTGCAGTGCAGAGGGGGCGGAGTACACA. The full variable domain, its missing parts supplied by reference TRBV1 and TRBJ1-1, is VTLLEQNPRWRLVPRGQAVNLRCILKNSQYPWMSWYQQDLQKQLQWLFTLRSPGDKEVKSLPGADYLATRVTDTELRLQVANMSQGRTLYCTCSAEGAEYTEVFFGKGTRLTVV.

With regard to this clone: All gene names here are mouse names. The read terminates 4 residues before the CDR3 end, so the remaining end is supplied by the germline J gene. The V and J genes are TRBV13-2 and TRBJ1-4; D perhaps matches TRBD1 (5 bases). From germline, CDR1 is NNHNN and CDR2 SYGAGS (reference sequence). The CDR3 runs to 14 residues. The V end lost 3 bases, the J end lost 4 bases, and 10 bases lay between the germline ends. Incomplete CDR3 DNA: TGTGCCAGCGGTGTACAGGCCTTCAACGAA. Protein sequence: CASGVQAFNE. The entire CDR3 protein is CASGVQAFNERLFF.

Turning to this clone: Any gene name here is a mouse gene name. The read stops 4 residues short of the end of the CDR3; the missing end is completed from the germline J gene. The J gene is TRBJ1-2, the V gene TRBV12-1; tentative D call: TRBD1 (5 bases). The length of the CDR3 is 14 residues. Deletions cut 1 base from V and 0 bases from J, with 8 bases between. Germline assignment: CDR1 SGHSN and CDR2 HYEKVE. The CDR3 sequence is CASSLDIANSDYTF. The part of the CDR3 DNA that was read is TGTGCCAGCTCTCTGGACATTGCAAACTCC.